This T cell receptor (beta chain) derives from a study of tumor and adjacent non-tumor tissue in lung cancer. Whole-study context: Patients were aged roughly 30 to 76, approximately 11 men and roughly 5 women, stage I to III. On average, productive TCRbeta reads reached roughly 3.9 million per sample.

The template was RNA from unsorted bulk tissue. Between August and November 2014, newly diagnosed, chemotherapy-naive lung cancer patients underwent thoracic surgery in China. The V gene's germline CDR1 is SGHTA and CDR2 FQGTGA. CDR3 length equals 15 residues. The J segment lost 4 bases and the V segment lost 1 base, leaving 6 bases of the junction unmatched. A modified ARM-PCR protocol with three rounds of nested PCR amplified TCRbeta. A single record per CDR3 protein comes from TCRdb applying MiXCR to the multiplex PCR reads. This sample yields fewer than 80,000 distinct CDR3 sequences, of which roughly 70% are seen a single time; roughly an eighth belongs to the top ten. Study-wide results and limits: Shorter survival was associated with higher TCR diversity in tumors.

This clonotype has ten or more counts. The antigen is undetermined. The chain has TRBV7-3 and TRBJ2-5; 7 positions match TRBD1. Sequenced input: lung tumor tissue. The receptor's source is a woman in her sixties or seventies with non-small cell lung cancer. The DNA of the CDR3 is TGTGCCAGCAGCTTAAACAGGGGTAACGGAGAGACCCAGTACTTC. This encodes CASSLNRGNGETQYF.